This paragraph reports one T cell receptor beta chain. Its antigen remains unknown. The PCR ran on 60 Vbeta and 13 Jbeta primers. Only in-frame clones appear in the TCRdb table, and some are missing; sequencing was by immunoSEQ multiplex PCR. The sample shows about 160,000 clones, around three quarters of them seen only once. This entry belongs to a study of cytomegalovirus exposure and HLA in healthy donors. The CDR3 contains 18 residues. In germline, CDR1 is MDHEN, CDR2 SYDVKM. V gave up 3 bases and J gave up 5 bases; unmatched junction bases: 15. Findings and caveats of the study: On later analysis, the bulk of CMV-associated TCR beta chains appeared to be HLA-restricted.

The source of this sequence is a man aged 30 to 39 in good health and CMV-seropositive. This rearrangement joins TRBV28 to TRBJ2-5; 10 nucleotides match TRBD2. The sequencing sample was made of PBMCs. The CDR3 DNA reads TGTGCCAGCAGTTTCCCGGCCCCTTGGGGTAGCGGGGGGGAGACCCAGTACTTC. Its protein product is CASSFPAPWGSGGETQYF.